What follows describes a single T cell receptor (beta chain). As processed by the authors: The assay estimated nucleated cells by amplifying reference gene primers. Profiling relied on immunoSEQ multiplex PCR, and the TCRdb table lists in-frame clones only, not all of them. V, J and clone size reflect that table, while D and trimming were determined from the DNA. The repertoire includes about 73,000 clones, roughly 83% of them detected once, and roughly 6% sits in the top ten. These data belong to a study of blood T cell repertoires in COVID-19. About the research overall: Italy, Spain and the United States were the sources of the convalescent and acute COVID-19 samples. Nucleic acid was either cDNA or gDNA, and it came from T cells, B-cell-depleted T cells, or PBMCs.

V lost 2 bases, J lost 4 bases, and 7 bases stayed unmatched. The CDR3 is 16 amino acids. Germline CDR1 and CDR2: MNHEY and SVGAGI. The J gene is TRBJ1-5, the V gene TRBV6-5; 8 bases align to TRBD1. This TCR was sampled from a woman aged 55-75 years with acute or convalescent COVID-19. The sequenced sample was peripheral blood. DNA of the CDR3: TGTGCCAGCAGTTACGCCGTCGGACAGGGAAATCAGCCCCAGCATTTT. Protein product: CASSYAVGQGNQPQHF.